This section outlines one T cell receptor beta chain sequence together with its context. Its target is not known. V lost 4 bases, J lost 8 bases, and 23 bases lay in between. This CDR3 region has 17 residues. Per the germline V gene, CDR1 is LNHDA and CDR2 is SQIVND (reference sequence). The data were produced by immunoSEQ multiplex PCR, yet TCRdb's version contains in-frame clones alone and is incomplete. This sample has approximately 150,000 clones, with approximately 89% found just once. These data are taken from a study of T cell responses to AZD1222 COVID-19 vaccine. Notes on the study in general: Repertoires were obtained solely post-peak T cell response.

This material consisted of peripheral blood, taken on day 0 of AZD1222 vaccination. The source of this sequence is an adult in good health. This sequence joins TRBV19 and TRBJ2-2; a weak D match, TRBD2 (5 bases). CDR3 bases: TGTGCCAGTAGTACACAGCGGAGCCCCAGCGGAGCGGGGGAGCTGTTTTTT. It yields the protein CASSTQRSPSGAGELFF. Filled out from reference TRBV19 and TRBJ2-2, the complete variable domain reads DGGITQSPKYLFRKEGQNVTLSCEQNLNHDAMYWYRQDPGQGLRLIYYSQIVNDFQKGDIAEGYSVSREKKESFPLTVTSAQKNPTAFYLCASSTQRSPSGAGELFFGEGSRLTVL.